The source of this T cell receptor beta chain is a study of cytomegalovirus exposure and HLA in healthy donors. This CDR3 comprises 14 residues. The germline V gene encodes CDR1 SGHRS and CDR2 YFSETQ. V shed 4 bases and J 11 bases; nucleotides not matched to a gene: 14. Profiled with immunoSEQ multiplex PCR; TCRdb holds only in-frame clones, not every one. Of roughly 73,000 clones in the sample, approximately 95% are singletons; the top ten hold approximately 3.3%. Notes on the study in general: High specificity and sensitivity for cytomegalovirus status were reported for the classifier. Despite most TCR sequences being rare, some public TCRs occurred in many donors.

In regard to this clone: The antigen is not known.

This TCR derives from a man aged 18-30 years in good health and CMV-seronegative. The chain couples TRBV5-1 to TRBJ1-1; TRBD1 matches 7 bases. Sequencing was done on a sample of PBMCs. The CDR3 loop is CASSKRGPVDGAFF. CDR3 DNA sequence: TGCGCCAGCAGCAAGAGGGGGCCCGTCGATGGGGCTTTCTTT.